This T cell receptor beta chain came from a study of blood T cell repertoires in COVID-19 (dated by TCRdb to 2020 to 2022). Describing the broader study: Collaborator samples came from the United States, Italy and Spain and covered acute and convalescent phases of COVID-19. Samples came from the ongoing ImmuneRACE study (first 160 participants) plus 1,254 subjects from 6 global collaborators. The repertoires were released in a freely available public database meant as a resource for research on the immune response to SARS-CoV-2. The prospective study material was composed of cDNA or gDNA derived from T cells, B-cell-depleted T cells, or PBMCs. The dataset comprised deeply sampled blood TCRbeta repertoires from subjects exposed to, actively infected with, or recovered from COVID-19. Nearly every sample came with metadata listing a de-identified subject ID, COVID-19 status, age in years and sex. Where available, HLA class I and class II types were obtained from metadata supplied by the sample provider rather than from assay-based typing.

To note about this clone: This clone's antigen is unknown. The input lacks base qualities; no much larger clone sits a single base away.

The immunoSEQ Assay, a bias-controlled multiplex PCR, was used to amplify TCRbeta CDR3 regions from genomic DNA. From the authors' description of their analysis: The number of nucleated cells in each sample was estimated by amplification of reference gene primers within the assay. Sequence reads were collapsed and filtered to measure the absolute abundance of every unique TCRbeta CDR3 rearrangement. Productive Simpson clonality was computed per sample as the square root of Simpson's diversity index over productive rearrangements. TCRdb took over this immuneACCESS table, retaining in-frame rearrangements with V and J assigned. Such tables are incomplete; in checked studies, under half of the missing clones stem from an unresolved V gene, and the remainder is unexplained. V and J calls and clone size follow that table, whereas D and trimming were derived from the DNA. Present in this sample are fewer than 200,000 clones, 90% to 95% of which were seen just once. The top ten clones comprise 3.5% to 5% of the sample.

Summary of the overall study and its limitations: How much clinical and demographic metadata was included differed by source and by participant, and the metadata was provided uncurated.

Collaborating institutions collected whole blood in K2EDTA tubes following their own protocols. For TCRbeta analysis, collaborators shipped samples as frozen whole blood, isolated PBMCs, or DNA extracted from either of those sample types. The CDR3 contains 13 residues, cysteine and phenylalanine counted. The entry retains the CDR3 DNA only, 39 bases that are in frame from base 1. CDR1 and CDR2, looked up from the germline V gene, are MDHEN and SYDVKM. Trimming removed 4 bases from V and 2 bases from J, leaving 8 bases between the germline ends. This receptor was taken from a woman between 50 and 59 years old with acute or convalescent COVID-19. The sample taken for sequencing was peripheral blood. The chain is encoded by TRBV28 joined to TRBJ1-2; the D gene is possibly TRBD1, with 5 bases matching. The base sequence is TGTGCCAGCAGTTCGACAGACAACTATGGCTACACCTTC. Its amino acids are CASSSTDNYGYTF.